This T cell receptor (beta chain) came from a study of beta chain features in type 1 diabetes. Study information: The patients were much like the healthy donors in age, gender and cell yields. General study findings and limits: The study found fewer insertions and more deletions at VDJ junctions in type 1 diabetes patients.

Sequenced material consisted of expressed TCRB transcripts (all of the isolated RNA was reverse transcribed). TCRdb's copy holds only in-frame clones and misses some; the assay was immunoSEQ multiplex PCR. The sample includes 240,000 or so clones, more than 65% of them seen just once. Comment on this clone: As yet, its antigen is unknown.

The CDR3 consists of 16 residues. In germline, CDR1 is SGDLS, CDR2 YYNGEE. Sorted CD4+ subsets: naive, central memory, regulatory, stem cell-like memory (CD45RO/CCR7/CD25/CD127/CD95/CD27 panel). Sequenced material: naive CD4+ T cells from blood. This TCR was sampled from a man aged 25 to 45 in good health. The chain recombines TRBV9 with TRBJ2-5, with 7 bases matching TRBD2. The last part of the DNA fits TRBJ2-7 better; the J call may be wrong. The CDR3 here is CASSVAFGGSSYEQYF. CDR3 DNA sequence: TGTGCCAGCAGCGTAGCCTTTGGCGGGAGCTCCTACGAGCAGTACTTC.